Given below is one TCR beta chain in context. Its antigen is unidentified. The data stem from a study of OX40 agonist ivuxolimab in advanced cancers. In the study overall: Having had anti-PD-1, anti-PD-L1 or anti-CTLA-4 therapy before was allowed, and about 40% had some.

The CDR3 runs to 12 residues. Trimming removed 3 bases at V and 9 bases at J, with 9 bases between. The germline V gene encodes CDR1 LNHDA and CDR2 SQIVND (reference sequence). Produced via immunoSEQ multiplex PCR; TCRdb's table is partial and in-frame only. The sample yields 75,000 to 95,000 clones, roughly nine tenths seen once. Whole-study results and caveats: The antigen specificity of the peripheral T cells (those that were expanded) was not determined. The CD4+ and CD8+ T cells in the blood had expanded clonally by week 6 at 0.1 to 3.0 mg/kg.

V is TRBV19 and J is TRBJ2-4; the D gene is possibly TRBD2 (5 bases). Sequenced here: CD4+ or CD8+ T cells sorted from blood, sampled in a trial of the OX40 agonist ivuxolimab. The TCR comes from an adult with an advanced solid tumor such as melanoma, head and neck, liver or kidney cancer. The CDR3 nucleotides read TGTGCCAGTAGTATCCCAGAGGGCATTCAGTACTTC. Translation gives CASSIPEGIQYF. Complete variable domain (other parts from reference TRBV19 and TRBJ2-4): DGGITQSPKYLFRKEGQNVTLSCEQNLNHDAMYWYRQDPGQGLRLIYYSQIVNDFQKGDIAEGYSVSREKKESFPLTVTSAQKNPTAFYLCASSIPEGIQYFGAGTRLSVL.